The clone carrying this T cell receptor beta chain was seen just once. Using a J-beta primer mix together with a sample-barcoded 5' primer, a second PCR was run for about 7 to 12 cycles. MiXCR, applied by TCRdb to the 5' RACE reads, yields one record per CDR3 protein. This table holds about 970,000 distinct CDR3 sequences, just over 50% found once. This record belongs to a study of blood T cells in healthy people across ages. All donors came from Russia, were Caucasian and healthy, and spanned ages roughly 6 to 95. The sequenced material came from blood. The sequence came from an older woman in good health.

CDR3 sequence reads: CATSRAPGQGRSNQPQHF. Here the CDR3 DNA reads TGTGCCACCAGCAGAGCTCCTGGACAGGGCAGAAGCAATCAGCCCCAGCATTTT. V is TRBV15 and J is TRBJ1-5, with TRBD1 identical over 8 bases. V lost 1 base, J lost 1 base, and 9 bases stayed unmatched. The CDR3 has 18 amino acids. CDR1 and CDR2 (germline): LNHNV, YYDKDF (reference sequence).